The source of this T cell receptor (beta chain) is a study of identical twins. Study outcomes and limitations: The analysis was cross-sectional rather than longitudinal within donors.

The table lists this clonotype with a few counts. The antigen is undetermined. Template switching introduced a universal primer site, and the cDNA bore unique molecular identifiers. TCRdb re-derived calls from the 5' RACE reads in MiXCR, one entry per CDR3 protein. The sample contains about 530,000 distinct CDR3 sequences, nearly 15% of which appear only once. The same data also went into a second study, on yellow fever vaccine responses in identical twins.

The sequence was collected from a woman in her late teens or twenties in good health. The source material was CD4+ T cells sorted from blood.

The CDR3 DNA sequence: TGCAGTGCTCGTAGACACCTGAACACTGAAGCTTTCTTT. Protein: CSARRHLNTEAFF. V is TRBV20-1 and J is TRBJ1-1, with D hard to call. Germline-derived CDR1 and CDR2 are DFQATT and SNEGSKA (reference sequence). Between the trimmed V and J ends, which lost 5 bases and 0 bases, there was a span of 10 bases. CDR3 length: 13 amino acids.